This record covers a single T cell receptor beta chain. The antigen is undetermined. V dropped 6 bases and J dropped 6 bases, with 18 bases sitting between them. CDR3 size: 14 residues. CDR1 is MNHEY and CDR2 is SMNVEV in the germline V gene (reference sequence). Some clones are missing from TCRdb's copy, which holds only in-frame ones; the method was immunoSEQ multiplex PCR. The data contain about 24,000 clones, 84% of them seen just once; the ten biggest clones take up roughly 15%. The data were obtained in a study of OX40 agonist ivuxolimab in advanced cancers. Collection of blood occurred at baseline, at cycle 4 day 1, and at cycle 7 day 1. Study outcomes and limitations: The study found that CD8+ T cells averaged more expanded clones than CD4+. Those patients achieving a partial response at 0.1-3.0 mg/kg showed among the lowest clonal expansion.

This chain joins TRBV27 and TRBJ2-7; a possible D gene is TRBD2 (6 bases). The sample was CD4+ or CD8+ T cells sorted from blood, taken in a trial of the OX40 agonist ivuxolimab. This clonotype was sampled from an adult with an advanced solid tumor such as melanoma, head and neck, liver or kidney cancer. Here the CDR3 reads CASRSAGRASEQYF. The CDR3 DNA sequence: TGTGCCAGCAGGTCGGCGGGAAGGGCCTCCGAGCAGTACTTC.